One T cell receptor (beta chain) is described in this entry. Its matching antigen is unknown. This record belongs to a study of Graves' ophthalmopathy and Graves' hyperthyroidism. Background on the study: Peripheral blood was obtained at first diagnosis, ahead of any treatment.

Physicians reached a diagnosis by relying on clinical symptoms, serum thyroxine, TRAb, thyroid ultrasound and orbital computed tomography. As the starting material, around 10 ml of fresh peripheral blood yielded the PBMCs. Study-level findings and limits: Among expanded thyroid clonotypes above 0.001 frequency, most also occurred in blood.

For repertoire sequencing, the TCR beta CDR3 regions were amplified from RNA transcripts. The first round was an RT-PCR with HTBI primers, and the second round was a multiplex PCR. TCRdb used MiXCR to reprocess the multiplex PCR reads, holding one entry per CDR3 protein. The data contain about 700,000 distinct CDR3 sequences, approximately 40% of them singletons. The sequence derives from an adult man with Graves' ophthalmopathy. The sequencing input was peripheral blood.

CDR3 nucleotides: TGTGCCAGCAGTTTGGTAGGGGGAAACGGCTACACCTTC. This codes for CASSLVGGNGYTF. V gene TRBV28 combines with J gene TRBJ1-2; D possibly corresponds to TRBD1 (6 bases). The CDR3 covers 13 residues. Germline CDR1 and CDR2: MDHEN and SYDVKM. V gave up 3 bases and J gave up 8 bases, with 13 bases separating them.